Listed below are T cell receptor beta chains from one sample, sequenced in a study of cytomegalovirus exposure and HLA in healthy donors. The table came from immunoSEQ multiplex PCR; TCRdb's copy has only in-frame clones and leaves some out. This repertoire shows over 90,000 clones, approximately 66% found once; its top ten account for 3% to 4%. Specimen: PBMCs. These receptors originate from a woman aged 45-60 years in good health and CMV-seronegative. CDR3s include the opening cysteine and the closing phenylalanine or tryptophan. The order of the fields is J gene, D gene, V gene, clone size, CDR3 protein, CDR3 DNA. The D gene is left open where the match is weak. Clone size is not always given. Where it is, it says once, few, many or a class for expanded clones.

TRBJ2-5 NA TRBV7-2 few CASSLGWGLETQYF TGTGCCAGCAGCTTAGGTTGGGGGCTGGAGACCCAGTACTTC
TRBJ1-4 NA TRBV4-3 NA CASSQDFVGGADRKLFF TGCGCCAGCAGCCAAGATTTCGTGGGTGGAGCTGATAGAAAACTGTTTTTT
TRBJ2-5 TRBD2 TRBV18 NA CASSPRGGRIETQYF TGTGCCAGCTCACCACGGGGGGGTCGCATTGAGACCCAGTACTTC
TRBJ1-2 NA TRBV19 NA CASTPLPARRGYTF TGTGCCAGTACGCCCCTCCCCGCCAGGCGTGGCTACACCTTC
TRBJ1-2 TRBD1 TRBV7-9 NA CASSLVGQGAYTF TGTGCCAGCAGCTTAGTGGGACAGGGGGCCTACACCTTC
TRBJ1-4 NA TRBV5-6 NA CASAGRGNEKLFF TGTGCCTCGGCCGGGAGGGGTAATGAAAAACTGTTTTTT
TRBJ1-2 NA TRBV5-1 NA CASSLDIYGYTF TGCGCCAGCAGCTTGGATATCTATGGCTACACCTTC
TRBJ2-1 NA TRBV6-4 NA CASSDSDAAVVFF TGTGCCAGCAGTGACTCTGATGCTGCGGTGGTGTTCTTC
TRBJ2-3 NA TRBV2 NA CAIFQGYTQYF TGTGCCATTTTTCAGGGGTATACGCAGTATTTT
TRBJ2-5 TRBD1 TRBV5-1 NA CASSFNRGETQYF TGCGCCAGCAGCTTTAACAGGGGAGAGACCCAGTACTTC
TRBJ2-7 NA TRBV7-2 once CASSESVGASYEQYF TGTGCCAGCAGCGAGTCCGTGGGGGCCTCCTACGAGCAGTACTTC
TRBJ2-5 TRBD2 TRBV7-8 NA CASSLVAGGPVNPQETQYF TGTGCCAGCAGCTTAGTAGCGGGGGGGCCGGTGAATCCCCAAGAGACCCAGTACTTC
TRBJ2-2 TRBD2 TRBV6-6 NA CASSRVGGDTGELFF TGTGCCAGCAGTAGAGTGGGGGGGGACACCGGGGAGCTGTTTTTT
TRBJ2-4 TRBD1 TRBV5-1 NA CASSYGQEFKVQYF TGCGCCAGCAGCTATGGACAGGAGTTCAAGGTTCAGTACTTC
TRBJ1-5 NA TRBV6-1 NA CASSRVHGQPQHF TGTGCCAGCAGCAGGGTTCACGGGCAGCCCCAGCATTTT
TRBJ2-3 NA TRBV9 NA CASSPPPASSDTQYF TGTGCCAGCAGCCCACCGCCTGCTAGCTCCGATACGCAGTACTTT
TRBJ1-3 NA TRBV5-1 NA CASSLNGGDSGNTIYF TGCGCCAGCAGCTTGAACGGCGGGGACTCTGGAAACACCATATATTTT
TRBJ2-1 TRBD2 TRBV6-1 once CASGRASGENNEQFF TGTGCCAGCGGTAGGGCTAGCGGGGAAAACAATGAGCAGTTCTTC
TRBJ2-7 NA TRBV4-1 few CASSPIRGEQYF TGCGCCAGCAGCCCTATCCGGGGCGAGCAGTACTTC
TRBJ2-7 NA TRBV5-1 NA CASSLVTGSSYEQYF TGCGCCAGCAGCTTGGTTACAGGGAGCTCCTACGAGCAGTACTTC